What follows describes a single TCR beta chain. The antigen remains undetermined. Assay used: immunoSEQ multiplex PCR; TCRdb lists only in-frame clones, some missing. Here the sample spans 85,000 to 95,000 clones, about four fifths being singletons. Ipilimumab-mediated CTLA-4 blockade plus focal radiation was given to patients having chemo-refractory metastatic non-small-cell lung cancer. Germline loops: CDR1 MNHNY, CDR2 SVGAGI (reference sequence). There are 14 residues in the CDR3. Trimming removed 2 bases at V and 5 bases at J, with 10 bases between. This sample was taken from a study of radiotherapy plus CTLA-4 blockade in lung cancer. The wider study: Across the patients, objective responses occurred in 15% to 20%, and disease control in over 25%.

Findings of the study overall: How blood T cell clones changed early, along with interferon-beta, reportedly forecast response best. TCR clones from tumors expanded in blood after radiotherapy plus ipilimumab.

Material: peripheral blood, obtained from a patient treated with radiotherapy plus ipilimumab. J is TRBJ2-4 and V is TRBV6-6; tentatively, D is TRBD2 (6 bases). This TCR came from a human donor with non-small cell lung cancer that progressed on radiotherapy plus ipilimumab. The CDR3 loop reads CASSYGGVENIQYF. CDR3 bases: TGTGCCAGCAGTTACGGCGGGGTTGAAAACATTCAGTACTTC.